This paragraph covers one TCR beta chain sequence. These data belong to a study of blood T cell repertoires in COVID-19. Study at large: COVID-19 samples, acute and convalescent, were from the United States, Italy and Spain. The cDNA or gDNA used as material had been derived from T cells, B-cell-depleted T cells, or PBMCs.

Those enrolled in Seattle joined during active infection and were followed longitudinally afterward. This CDR3 has 16 amino acids. Germline values: CDR1 SGHTA, CDR2 FQGTGA. V dropped 2 bases and J dropped 4; count of bases not matched to a gene: 6. As processed by the authors: How many nucleated cells were present was estimated from reference gene primer amplification. Sequencing used immunoSEQ multiplex PCR; TCRdb keeps in-frame clones, though not all of them. The V and J calls and clone size come from that table; D and trimming were worked out from the DNA. This sample has about 230,000 clones, with 75% to 85% found just once.

V usage is TRBV7-3 and J usage is TRBJ2-3; 10 bases agree with TRBD2. Specimen: peripheral blood. The clonotype was recovered from a man between 45 and 60 years old with COVID-19, enrolled during active disease. The CDR3 spells CASSLPSGGAPDTQYF. The CDR3 DNA reads TGTGCCAGCAGCTTACCCAGCGGGGGGGCACCAGATACGCAGTATTTT.